The entry below describes one TCR beta chain. Its antigen is not identified. At the time of sampling, donors were nominally healthy, though unrecorded immune exposures were likely. This CDR3 is built from 12 residues. V lost 4 bases and J 7 bases, leaving 12 bases between the germline ends. CDR1 SGHKS and CDR2 YYEKEE come from the germline V gene (reference sequence). This specimen belongs to a study of cytomegalovirus exposure and HLA in healthy donors. Study outcomes and limitations: In an earlier analysis, productive rearrangement rates for most beta V segments clustered near 87% or 30%.

PCR employed 60 Vbeta and 13 Jbeta primers. Method: immunoSEQ multiplex PCR; TCRdb's copy keeps in-frame clones and lacks some. The sample shows about 43,000 clones, 60% to 80% of them seen only once. Sequencing was done on a sample of PBMCs. V and J are TRBV5-5 and TRBJ2-7; perhaps TRBD2 as D (5 bases). The source is a man under 40 in good health and CMV-seronegative. The DNA of the CDR3 is TGTGCCAGCAGCCCGCCCCCGGGGGAGCAGTACTTC. It yields the protein CASSPPPGEQYF.